The subject of this entry is one TCR beta chain. Its target is not known. Only in-frame clones appear in the TCRdb table, and some are missing; sequencing was by immunoSEQ multiplex PCR. This table holds about 130,000 clones, about 89% found once. The entry originates in a study of T cell responses to AZD1222 COVID-19 vaccine. Study results and caveats: Clonal diversity may have been underestimated, and the donors were mostly white British, with more females than males. The span of vaccine-associated CD4 TCRs extended across spike, with dominance at 160-218 and 743-854.

Germline V gene lookup returns CDR1 LNHNV and CDR2 YYDKDF (reference sequence). The CDR3 sequence is 15 residues long. V lost 4 bases to trimming and J lost 1 base, with 13 bases between them. The clonotype comes from an adult who received the AZD1222 COVID-19 vaccine. This specimen was peripheral blood, taken 28 days after the second AZD1222 dose. The V gene is TRBV15, the J gene TRBJ1-1, with TRBD1 as a possible D gene (6 bases). CDR3 sequence reads: CATSIGGLRNTEAFF. As DNA, the CDR3 is TGTGCCACCAGCATCGGGGGCCTTCGGAACACTGAAGCTTTCTTT.